This is a list of T cell receptor beta chains from one sample in a study of cytomegalovirus exposure and HLA in healthy donors. Method: immunoSEQ multiplex PCR; TCRdb's copy keeps in-frame clones and lacks some. The repertoire holds fewer than 200,000 clones, with around 83% as singletons. The sequenced sample consisted of PBMCs. The receptor source for this set is a man between 50 and 59 years old in good health and CMV-seronegative. Both conserved end residues are part of each CDR3. D genes are given only for firm matches. Rows give clone size only sometimes, using once, few, many, or a class for an expanded clone.

clone_size	d_call	v_call	j_call	cdr3_aa	cdr3_nt
-	TRBD1	TRBV7-2	TRBJ1-1	CASSYGQGGNTEAFF	TGTGCCAGCAGCTACGGACAGGGAGGTAACACTGAAGCTTTCTTT
-	TRBD2	TRBV7-6	TRBJ2-1	CASSRLSRTSGRYNEQFF	TGTGCCAGCAGCCGACTCTCCAGGACTAGCGGGCGGTACAATGAGCAGTTCTTC
-	TRBD1	TRBV6-5	TRBJ1-2	CASSRDRVGYTF	TGTGCCAGCAGCCGTGACAGGGTTGGCTACACCTTC
-	-	TRBV28	TRBJ2-7	CASSSRGAGRNEQYF	TGTGCCAGCAGTTCCCGCGGGGCCGGCAGGAACGAGCAGTACTTC
once	-	TRBV28	TRBJ1-5	CASRLLQGSSNQPQHF	TGTGCCAGCAGGTTGTTACAGGGCTCAAGCAATCAGCCCCAGCATTTT
-	-	TRBV29-1	TRBJ1-4	CSVRTELNEKLFF	TGCAGCGTCCGGACAGAGCTTAATGAAAAACTGTTTTTT
few	TRBD2	TRBV9	TRBJ2-1	CASSVTASGGAGYNEQFF	TGTGCCAGCAGCGTAACGGCTAGCGGGGGGGCGGGATACAATGAGCAGTTCTTC
-	-	TRBV11-2	TRBJ1-1	CASSLVGGTEAFF	TGTGCCAGCAGCTTAGTTGGAGGTACAGAAGCTTTCTTT
once	-	TRBV27	TRBJ2-7	CASSAPLAHSYEQYF	TGTGCCAGCAGTGCCCCCCTAGCGCACTCCTACGAGCAGTACTTC
-	-	TRBV20-1	TRBJ2-7	CSAGGLRF	TGCAGTGCTGGTGGACTTCGCTTC
once	-	TRBV2	TRBJ2-1	CASTRTTYNEQFF	TGTGCCAGCACCCGGACTACCTACAATGAGCAGTTCTTC
-	-	TRBV4-3	TRBJ1-1	CASSQEVEGTNTEAFF	TGCGCCAGCAGCCAAGAAGTGGAGGGAACGAACACTGAAGCTTTCTTT
few	-	TRBV4-1	TRBJ1-4	CATSRVSNEKLFF	TGCGCCACCTCGAGAGTATCTAATGAAAAACTGTTTTTT
-	TRBD1	TRBV7-2	TRBJ1-2	CASSLVGTGRRGYTF	TGTGCCAGCAGCTTAGTCGGGACAGGGAGGCGGGGCTACACCTTC
-	TRBD1	TRBV28	TRBJ2-5	CASRPWGQVQETQYF	TGTGCCAGCAGGCCCTGGGGACAGGTTCAAGAGACCCAGTACTTC
-	TRBD2	TRBV28	TRBJ2-1	CASSTSGTSGYNEQFF	TGTGCCAGCAGCACTTCCGGGACTAGCGGATACAATGAGCAGTTCTTC
-	-	TRBV15	TRBJ2-7	CATSLSRDKFYEQYF	TGTGCCACCAGCCTCAGTAGGGACAAATTCTACGAGCAGTACTTC
-	TRBD1	TRBV9	TRBJ1-4	CASSAGTGGEKLFF	TGTGCCAGCAGCGCCGGGACAGGGGGTGAAAAACTGTTTTTT
-	TRBD2	TRBV5-1	TRBJ2-1	CASSLAGPYNEQFF	TGCGCCAGCAGCTTAGCGGGACCCTACAATGAGCAGTTCTTC
-	TRBD1	TRBV6-5	TRBJ1-2	CASSTFGTDHYGYTF	TGTGCCAGCAGCACCTTTGGGACAGATCACTATGGCTACACCTTC
-	TRBD1	TRBV19	TRBJ2-7	CASSTGGQGRYEQYF	TGTGCCAGTAGTACCGGGGGACAGGGTAGGTACGAGCAGTACTTC
-	TRBD1	TRBV29-1	TRBJ1-2	CSVKGQGANGYTF	TGCAGCGTGAAAGGACAGGGGGCAAATGGCTACACCTTC
-	TRBD1	TRBV6-6	TRBJ1-5	CASTPGQLDQPQHF	TGTGCCAGCACCCCGGGACAGTTAGACCAGCCCCAGCATTTT
-	TRBD1	TRBV6-5	TRBJ1-4	CASSYSGGALEKLFF	TGTGCCAGCAGTTACTCAGGGGGCGCGCTTGAAAAACTGTTTTTT
-	-	TRBV19	TRBJ1-1	CASSLSVTQNTEAFF	TGTGCCAGTTCCCTATCCGTTACTCAGAACACTGAAGCTTTCTTT
-	TRBD2	TRBV27	TRBJ2-7	CASSSAGGPYEQYF	TGTGCCAGCAGTTCCGCGGGGGGACCCTACGAGCAGTACTTC
-	-	TRBV28	TRBJ2-3	CASRPPPGLGTDTQYF	TGTGCCAGCAGACCCCCTCCGGGACTCGGCACAGATACGCAGTATTTT
-	-	TRBV11-2	TRBJ2-2	CASSFSYTGELFF	TGTGCCAGCAGTTTCTCCTACACCGGGGAGCTGTTTTTT
-	TRBD2	TRBV7-2	TRBJ2-3	CASSQRLAGGVTDTQYF	TGTGCCAGCAGCCAACGACTAGCGGGAGGGGTAACAGATACGCAGTATTTT
-	-	TRBV6-5	TRBJ1-5	CASSPGGYSNQPQHF	TGTGCCAGCAGTCCCGGGGGGTATAGCAATCAGCCCCAGCATTTT
-	TRBD2	TRBV28	TRBJ2-5	CASSLLGQGRLAGGETQYF	TGTGCCAGCAGTTTATTGGGACAGGGGAGACTAGCGGGAGGGGAGACCCAGTACTTC
-	-	TRBV30	TRBJ1-1	CAWSGLRSEAFF	TGTGCCTGGAGTGGTTTGAGGAGTGAAGCTTTCTTT
-	TRBD1	TRBV6-5	TRBJ2-7	CASSATGQGAYEQYF	TGTGCCAGCAGCGCCACGGGACAGGGGGCTTACGAGCAGTACTTC
-	-	TRBV27	TRBJ2-7	CASRVRFDTLPYEQYF	TGTGCCAGCAGGGTCCGATTCGACACCCTACCCTACGAGCAGTACTTC
-	-	TRBV7-9	TRBJ1-2	CASDTSTGHYGYTF	TGTGCCAGCGATACGAGCACAGGTCACTATGGCTACACCTTC
-	-	TRBV5-1	TRBJ1-1	CASSGANRPNTEAFF	TGCGCCAGCAGCGGAGCAAACAGGCCGAACACTGAAGCTTTCTTT
-	TRBD2	TRBV6-1	TRBJ2-7	CASSAGAGAGGLTYEQYF	TGTGCCAGCAGTGCTGGGGCTGGGGCGGGAGGGTTAACCTACGAGCAGTACTTC
-	-	TRBV5-5	TRBJ2-3	CASSPRGSGTDTQYF	TGTGCCAGCAGCCCGCGGGGTAGTGGCACAGATACGCAGTATTTT
-	TRBD1	TRBV19	TRBJ1-1	CASSRQGIFMNTEAFF	TGTGCCAGTAGTAGACAGGGGATCTTCATGAACACTGAAGCTTTCTTT
-	TRBD2	TRBV7-2	TRBJ2-7	CASSSTGLAGDEQYF	TGTGCCAGCAGCTCGACGGGACTAGCGGGAGACGAGCAGTACTTC
few	-	TRBV18	TRBJ2-7	CASSPGQLYEQYF	TGTGCCAGCTCACCCGGACAGCTTTACGAGCAGTACTTC
-	-	TRBV4-2	TRBJ1-2	CASSQGPGAQEIYGYTF	TGTGCCAGCAGCCAAGGTCCAGGGGCGCAGGAGATATATGGCTACACCTTC
-	TRBD2	TRBV7-8	TRBJ2-7	CASSASGSSYEQYF	TGTGCCAGCAGCGCTAGCGGGTCCTCCTACGAGCAGTACTTC
-	-	TRBV2	TRBJ2-7	CASRGDTLSYEQYF	TGTGCCAGCAGGGGGGACACCCTCTCCTACGAGCAGTACTTC
once	TRBD1	TRBV18	TRBJ2-1	CASSNGQGRNEQFF	TGTGCCAGCTCGAACGGACAGGGAAGGAATGAGCAGTTCTTC
-	-	TRBV21-1	TRBJ2-7	CAIWTVIYEQYF	TGTGCCATCTGGACAGTCATCTACGAGCAGTACTTC
-	-	TRBV5-3	TRBJ1-6	CARSLSSNSNSPLHF	TGTGCCAGAAGCTTGTCCAGTAATTCTAATTCACCCCTCCACTTT
-	TRBD1	TRBV2	TRBJ1-1	CASSDLGTVNTEAFF	TGTGCCAGCAGTGACCTCGGGACAGTCAACACTGAAGCTTTCTTT
-	TRBD1	TRBV7-9	TRBJ1-1	CSSSLYPGQGQNTEAFF	TGTTCCAGCAGCTTATACCCGGGACAGGGCCAGAACACTGAAGCTTTCTTT
-	TRBD1	TRBV7-9	TRBJ1-5	CSSSLWTGAGNQPQHF	TGTTCCAGCAGCTTATGGACAGGGGCGGGCAATCAGCCCCAGCATTTT